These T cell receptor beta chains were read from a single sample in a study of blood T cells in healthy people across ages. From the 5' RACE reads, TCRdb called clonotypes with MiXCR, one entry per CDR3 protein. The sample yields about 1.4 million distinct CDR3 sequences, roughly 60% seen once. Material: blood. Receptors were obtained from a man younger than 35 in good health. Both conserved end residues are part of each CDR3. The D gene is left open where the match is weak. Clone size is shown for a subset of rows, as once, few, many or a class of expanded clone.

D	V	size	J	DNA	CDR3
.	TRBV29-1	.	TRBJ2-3	TGCAGCGTTGACTTTAGGGGTCTGGCAGATACGCAGTATTTT	CSVDFRGLADTQYF
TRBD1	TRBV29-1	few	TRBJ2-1	TGCAGCGTTGAAGATCGTGGACAGGGGAATTACAATGAGCAGTTCTTC	CSVEDRGQGNYNEQFF
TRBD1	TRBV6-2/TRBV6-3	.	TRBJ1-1	TGTGCCAGCAGTTACGTCGGGACAGGGTGGACTGAAGCTTTCTTT	CASSYVGTGWTEAFF
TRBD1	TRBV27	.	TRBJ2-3	TGTGCCAGCAGTTTAACCGGACAGGGATTAGATACGCAGTATTTT	CASSLTGQGLDTQYF
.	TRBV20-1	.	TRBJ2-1	TGCAGTGCTAGTAGACTCCCGACCCCGATCGATGAGCAGTTCTTC	CSASRLPTPIDEQFF
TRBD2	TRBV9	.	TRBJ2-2	TGTGCCAGCAGTCCTAGCGGGAGGTCGAACACCGGGGAGCTGTTTTTT	CASSPSGRSNTGELFF
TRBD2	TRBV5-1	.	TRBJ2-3	TGCGCCAGCAGCCCGGCTGGGGGGGTTGATCCTAGCACAGATACGCAGTATTTT	CASSPAGGVDPSTDTQYF
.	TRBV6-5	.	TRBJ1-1	TGTGCCAGCAGCCCCGACAGCCCCCATGAAGCTTTCTTT	CASSPDSPHEAFF
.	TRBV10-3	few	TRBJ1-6	TGTGCCATCAGTGACGGGGGAACCTATAATTCACCCCTCCACTTT	CAISDGGTYNSPLHF
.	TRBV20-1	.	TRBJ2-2	TGCAGTGCTAGAGTGGACAGCACTAACACCGGGGAGCTGTTTTTT	CSARVDSTNTGELFF
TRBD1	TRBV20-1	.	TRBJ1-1	TGCAGTGCCCGGAGGACAGGGGGCGCGAACACTGAAGCTTTCTTT	CSARRTGGANTEAFF
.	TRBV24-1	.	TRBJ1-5	TGTGTCACCAGTGCTAGTGACAATCAGCCCCAGCATTTT	CVTSASDNQPQHF
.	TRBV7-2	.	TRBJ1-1	TGTGCCAGCAGCTCCACCGGGACGGCTACTTTCTTT	CASSSTGTATFF
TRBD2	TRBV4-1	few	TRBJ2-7	TGCGCCAGCAGCCAAATCGGGAGGTACGAGCAGTACTTC	CASSQIGRYEQYF
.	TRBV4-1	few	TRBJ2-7	TGCGCCAGCAGCCAAGAGGCGAGGGGATCCGAGCAGTACTTC	CASSQEARGSEQYF
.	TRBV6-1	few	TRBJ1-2	TGTGCCAGCATTCCCACCGGGAACTATGGCTACACCTTC	CASIPTGNYGYTF
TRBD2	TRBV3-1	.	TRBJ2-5	TGTGCCAGCAGCCAAGAAGCGGGGGGACTAGCGGGACGGGGGACCCAGTACTTC	CASSQEAGGLAGRGTQYF
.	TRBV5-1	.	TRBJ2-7	TGCGCCAGCAGCTTGGGTGCGGGGGACACCTACGAGCAGTACTTC	CASSLGAGDTYEQYF
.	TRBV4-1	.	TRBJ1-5	TGCGCCAGCAGCCAACAGGATTTTAGCAATCAGCCCCAGCATTTT	CASSQQDFSNQPQHF
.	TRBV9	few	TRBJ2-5	TGTGCCAGCTCCCCTGAGTTTTGGGAGACCCAGTACTTC	CASSPEFWETQYF
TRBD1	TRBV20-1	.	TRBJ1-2	TGCAGTGCCAGGGACAGCATCCTATGGGGCTACACCTTC	CSARDSILWGYTF
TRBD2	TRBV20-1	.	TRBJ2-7	TGCAGTGCTAGAGCGAGCGGGAACTACGAGCAGTACTTC	CSARASGNYEQYF